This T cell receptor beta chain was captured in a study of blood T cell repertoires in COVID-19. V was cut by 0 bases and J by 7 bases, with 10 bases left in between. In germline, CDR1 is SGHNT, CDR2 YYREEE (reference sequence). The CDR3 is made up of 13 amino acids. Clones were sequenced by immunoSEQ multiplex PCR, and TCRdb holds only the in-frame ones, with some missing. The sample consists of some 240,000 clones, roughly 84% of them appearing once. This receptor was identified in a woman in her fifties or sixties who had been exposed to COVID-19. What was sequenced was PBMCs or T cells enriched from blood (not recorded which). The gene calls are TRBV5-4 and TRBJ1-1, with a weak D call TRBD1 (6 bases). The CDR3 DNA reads TGTGCCAGCAGCTTGGCGGCAGGGGATGAAGCTTTCTTT. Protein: CASSLAAGDEAFF.